The 20 T cell receptor beta chains below come from one sample, sequenced in a study of shared clonotypes between healthy human individuals. Only in-frame clones appear in the TCRdb table, and some are missing; sequencing was by immunoSEQ multiplex PCR. The sample contains some 630,000 clones, about 78% of which appear only once. Sequenced material: memory CD4+ T cells sorted from blood. Documented subset: CD45RA-negative fraction. Receptors originate from a woman in her twenties or thirties in good health.

This clone has a count of ten or more. The chain recombines TRBV28 with TRBJ1-2; no clear D. The V and J ends lost 7 bases and 4 bases respectively, with 16 bases between them. This CDR3 is built from 14 residues. Germline loops: CDR1 MDHEN, CDR2 SYDVKM. CDR3 residues: CASTRTWTVYGYTF. In DNA, the CDR3 is TGTGCCAGCACCCGAACCTGGACGGTCTATGGCTACACCTTC.

In nucleotides, the CDR3 is TGTGCCAGCAGTCGGGACAGGATTATCGGTCAGCCCCAGCATTTT. It codes for CASSRDRIIGQPQHF. The chain joins TRBV6-6 to TRBJ1-5; TRBD1 aligns across 8 bases. The junction had 9 bases not matched to a gene; V was cut back by 5 bases and J by 6 bases. Germline CDR1 is MNHNY and CDR2 is SVGAGI (reference sequence). The CDR3 is 15 amino acids.

The V and J genes are TRBV10-2 and TRBJ2-6; TRBD1 matches 7 bases. J was trimmed by 4 bases and V by 4 bases; bases with no gene match: 16. This CDR3 spans 19 amino acids. The germline gives CDR1 WSHSY, CDR2 SAAADI. The CDR3 is CASSGPGQSSSVGANVLTF. The CDR3 region has the DNA TGCGCCAGCAGTGGCCCGGGACAGTCCTCTTCGGTGGGGGCCAACGTCCTGACTTTC.

The rearrangement links TRBV11-2 to TRBJ2-3; D gene unclear. With 1 base removed from V and 1 base from J, the gap between germline ends came to 9 bases. Germline assignment: CDR1 SGHAT and CDR2 FQNNGV. This CDR3 is built from 15 residues. The CDR3 reads CASSLVRSGTDTQYF. The DNA of the CDR3 is TGTGCCAGCAGCTTAGTTCGATCGGGCACAGATACGCAGTATTTT.

This chain uses TRBV9 with TRBJ2-7; D possibly matches TRBD1 or TRBD2 (5 bases each). Germline loops: CDR1 SGDLS, CDR2 YYNGEE. This CDR3 contains 14 residues. Trimming removed 3 bases at V and 2 bases at J, with 12 bases between. CDR3 protein: CASSAGTETYEQYF. The CDR3 nucleotides read TGTGCCAGCAGCGCGGGGACGGAGACCTACGAGCAGTACTTC.

Note on this clone: Other DNA variants within this sample encode the same CDR3. This chain joins TRBV28 and TRBJ2-5, with D unresolved. The V and J ends lost 1 base and 5 bases respectively, with 2 bases between them. The V gene's germline CDR1 is MDHEN and CDR2 SYDVKM. This CDR3 contains 11 residues. CDR3 DNA sequence: TGTGCCAGCAGTTTATACGAGACCCAGTACTTC. This codes for CASSLYETQYF.

The genes are TRBV18 and TRBJ2-7, with D possibly matching TRBD2 (5 bases). The germline V gene encodes CDR1 KGHSH and CDR2 LQKENI. With 3 bases removed from V and 5 bases from J, the gap between germline ends came to 14 bases. The CDR3 runs to 14 residues. The CDR3 region is CASSPNRGGHEQYF. CDR3 in DNA: TGTGCCAGCTCACCGAACCGAGGAGGTCACGAGCAGTACTTC.

This chain links TRBV28 with TRBJ2-7; D is unclear. The CDR3 loop spans 11 amino acids. Per the germline V gene, CDR1 is MDHEN and CDR2 is SYDVKM. V lost 7 bases, J lost 3 bases, and 7 bases lay in between. The CDR3 spells CASTGDYEQYF. For the CDR3, the DNA is TGTGCCAGCACAGGAGACTACGAGCAGTACTTC.

The V gene is TRBV30, the J gene TRBJ1-1; 10 bases align to TRBD1. Germline loops: CDR1 GTSNPN, CDR2 SVGIG (reference sequence). Trimming cost V 5 bases and J 0 bases; bases outside gene matches: 9. The CDR3 consists of 16 residues. This chain's CDR3 is CAWQTGTGVLNTEAFF. Here the CDR3 DNA reads TGTGCCTGGCAGACAGGGACAGGGGTTTTGAACACTGAAGCTTTCTTT. Variable domain in full (rest from reference TRBV30 and TRBJ1-1): SQTIHQWPATLVQPVGSPLSLECTVEGTSNPNLYWYRQAAGRGLQLLFYSVGIGQISSEVPQNLSASRPQDRQFILSSKKLLLSDSGFYLCAWQTGTGVLNTEAFFGQGTRLTVV.

This clone was recorded a few times. V and J are TRBV29-1 and TRBJ2-2; TRBD2 is a possible D gene (5 bases). Germline CDR1 and CDR2: SQVTM and ANQGSEA. V was cut by 4 bases and J by 3 bases, with 12 bases left in between. The CDR3 consists of 14 residues. The CDR3 DNA reads TGCAGCGTTGGGACTTCAACGTACACCGGGGAGCTGTTTTTT. Protein sequence: CSVGTSTYTGELFF.

The chain couples TRBV2 to TRBJ2-2; maybe TRBD2 (7 bases). Per germline, CDR1 SNHLY and CDR2 FYNNEI. The CDR3 is made up of 15 amino acids. V lost 10 bases and J 5 bases, leaving 20 bases between the germline ends. CDR3: CATRGGGRRTGELFF. The CDR3 bases are TGTGCCACGAGGGGAGGGGGGCGCCGGACCGGGGAGCTGTTTTTT.

The chain employs TRBV19 and TRBJ2-3; TRBD2 matches 7 bases. V was pared by 6 bases and J by 4 bases, with 10 bases of the junction left unmatched. The CDR3 is made up of 15 amino acids. Germline V gene lookup returns CDR1 LNHDA and CDR2 SQIVND (reference sequence). In DNA form, the CDR3 reads TGTGCCAGTAGAACCCGCGGCGGGAGTCCAGATACGCAGTATTTT. As protein: CASRTRGGSPDTQYF.

This clone was counted between two and nine times. The gene calls are TRBV2 and TRBJ1-5; a possible D gene is TRBD1 (6 bases). Germline V gene lookup returns CDR1 SNHLY and CDR2 FYNNEI. The CDR3 sequence is 15 residues long. V lost 2 bases to trimming and J lost 8 bases, with 16 bases between them. CDR3 sequence: CASSEYREVIEPQHF. CDR3 bases: TGTGCCAGCAGTGAATACAGGGAAGTGATTGAGCCCCAGCATTTT.

The chain has TRBV25-1 and TRBJ2-2; D unclear. The CDR3 totals 13 residues. CDR1 and CDR2 (germline): MGHDK, SYGVNS. Trimming left V 3 bases short and J 5 bases short, with 7 bases between. The CDR3 sequence: CASSDSLTGELFF. The CDR3 bases are TGTGCCAGCAGTGATTCCTTGACCGGGGAGCTGTTTTTT. Together with reference TRBV25-1 and TRBJ2-2, the CDR3 gives the full variable domain: EADIYQTPRYLVIGTGKKITLECSQTMGHDKMYWYQQDPGMELHLIHYSYGVNSTEKGDLSSESTVSRIRTEHFPLTLESARPSHTSQYLCASSDSLTGELFFGEGSRLTVL.

This clone appeared a few times. CDR3 sequence: CASSLSGSLYEQYF. The CDR3 DNA reads TGTGCCAGCAGCTTAAGCGGGAGCCTATACGAGCAGTACTTC. The genes are TRBV7-2 and TRBJ2-5; 8 positions agree with TRBD2. The end of the DNA aligns better with TRBJ2-7, so the J call may be wrong. In germline, CDR1 is SGHTA, CDR2 FQGNSA. The CDR3 loop spans 14 amino acids.

In its sample, this clone was seen a few times. V and J are TRBV21-1 and TRBJ1-2. TRBV21-1 is an annotated pseudogene. CDR3 length: 15 residues. CDR3 nucleotide sequence: TGTGCCAGCAGCAATTTAAGGGGGGCGGCGGATGGCTACACCTTC. It encodes CASSNLRGAADGYTF.

The J gene is TRBJ1-5, the V gene TRBV15; D is unresolved. Trimming removed 0 bases from V and 8 bases from J, with 8 bases in between. Germline V gene data show CDR1 as LNHNV and CDR2 as YYDKDF (reference sequence). This CDR3 spans 13 amino acids. In nucleotides, the CDR3 is TGTGCCACCAGCAGAGATCTAAGGGAGCCCCAGCATTTT. Translating it yields CATSRDLREPQHF.

The chain is built from TRBV28 and TRBJ2-7; D is undetermined. Trimming shortened V by 3 bases and J by 4 bases, and 4 bases separated the two germline ends. The CDR3 covers 11 residues. CDR1 and CDR2 from the germline V gene are MDHEN and SYDVKM. CDR3 protein: CASSFIYEQYF. CDR3 DNA: TGTGCCAGCAGTTTTATTTACGAGCAGTACTTC.

This clone was recorded once. The genes are TRBV5-4 and TRBJ2-2; 10 bases map to TRBD1. Germline CDR1 and CDR2: SGHNT and YYREEE (reference sequence). The CDR3 is 20 amino acids. V dropped 6 bases and J dropped 2; count of bases not matched to a gene: 19. CDR3 DNA sequence: TGTGCCAGCACCCGGGGGATCGGGACAGGGGCTTATGTTAACACCGGGGAGCTGTTTTTT. This sequence encodes CASTRGIGTGAYVNTGELFF.

The chain is built from TRBV14 and TRBJ2-7; D possibly corresponds to TRBD2 (7 bases). The CDR3 contains 13 residues. V was cut by 4 bases and J by 9 bases, with 16 bases left in between. Germline V gene data show CDR1 as SGHDN and CDR2 as FVKESK. CDR3 region: CASSLLDRGAQYF. The CDR3 nucleotides read TGTGCCAGCAGCCTCCTGGACCGGGGGGCGCAGTACTTC.